This T cell receptor (beta chain) stems from a study of blood T cell repertoires in COVID-19. Study background: The United States, Italy and Spain were the sources of the acute and convalescent COVID-19 samples. T cells, B-cell-depleted T cells, or PBMCs provided the cDNA or gDNA that served as material.

Produced via immunoSEQ multiplex PCR; TCRdb's table is partial and in-frame only. The sample lists 160,000 or so clones, about 92% occurring once. Patients at the Seattle site were enrolled during active infection and followed longitudinally. Germline lookup yields CDR1 SGDLS and CDR2 YYNGEE. CDR3 size: 16 residues. The V and J ends lost 0 bases and 0 bases respectively, with 10 bases between them. Sequenced material: peripheral blood. The TCR was taken from a woman aged 55-70 years with COVID-19, enrolled during active disease. The chain combines TRBV9 with TRBJ2-1; D is unclear. CDR3 DNA: TGTGCCAGCAGCGTAGGTGCGGAGCCCTCCTACAATGAGCAGTTCTTC. Translating it yields CASSVGAEPSYNEQFF.